The clone carrying this T cell receptor beta chain occurred many times. The data were taken from a study of response to subunit inactivated influenza vaccine. In TCRdb, the RT-PCR reads were re-called with MiXCR into one record per CDR3 protein. The table has some 500,000 distinct CDR3 sequences, 10% to 15% seen once; the top ten hold over 10%. This CDR3 comprises 15 residues. Germline CDR1 LGHNA, CDR2 YNFKEQ. Trimming pared 1 base from V and 0 bases from J, leaving 4 bases between. The receptor was derived from a man aged 50-60 years who received an inactivated influenza vaccine. The J gene is TRBJ2-6, the V gene TRBV4-2; D uncertain. Source: PBMCs from blood, taken 45 days after vaccination. This chain's CDR3 is CASSQVTSGANVLTF. The CDR3 coding sequence is TGTGCCAGCAGCCAAGTAACCTCTGGGGCCAACGTCCTGACTTTC.